This T cell receptor beta chain stems from a study of shared clonotypes between healthy human individuals. Worth noting for this clone: Its antigen is unknown.

The study, taken as a whole, reports: In this cohort, only blood was sampled, and tissue repertoires likely differ.

Sequencing used immunoSEQ multiplex PCR; TCRdb keeps in-frame clones, though not all of them. This table has about 1 million clones, around 76% appearing once. The receptor was derived from a man younger than 30 in good health. Material for sequencing was memory CD4+ T cells sorted from blood. The sample's subset: CD45RA-negative fraction.

For the CDR3, the DNA is TGTGCCACCCGACGGGCAACTAATGAAAAACTGTTTTTT. Its translation is CATRRATNEKLFF. The chain recombines TRBV6-5 with TRBJ1-4, with D unresolved. Germline values: CDR1 MNHEY, CDR2 SVGAGI. Deletions cut 10 bases from V and 0 bases from J, with 9 bases between. This CDR3 has 13 amino acids.